The 15 T cell receptor beta chains listed next were all sequenced from one sample in a study of blood T cell repertoires in COVID-19. Sequenced by immunoSEQ multiplex PCR; TCRdb stores in-frame clones only, minus some. Of 34,000 or so clones in the sample, about 87% were seen once. The sequenced material came from peripheral blood. Receptors were obtained from a man in his 60s with active COVID-19.

V and J are TRBV12-5 and TRBJ2-5; 7 nucleotides align to TRBD1. The CDR3 is 15 residues long. Germline loops: CDR1 LGHNT, CDR2 FRNRAP. V was clipped by 5 bases and J by 5 bases; unmatched bases: 11. The CDR3 bases are TGTGCTAGTGGTCTCGCGACAGGGTACGTGGAGACCCAGTACTTC. It is translated as CASGLATGYVETQYF.

CDR3 residues: CAISETAGSADTQYF. DNA for the CDR3: TGTGCCATCAGTGAGACAGCGGGGTCGGCCGATACGCAGTATTTT. The chain joins TRBV10-3 to TRBJ2-3; TRBD2 matches 7 bases. This CDR3 is 15 amino acids long. The germline V gene encodes CDR1 ENHRY and CDR2 SYGVKD. J gave up 6 bases and V 2 bases, and 8 bases lay outside the gene matches.

The chain carries TRBV28 and TRBJ2-2, with D possibly being TRBD1 (6 bases). Germline CDR1 is MDHEN and CDR2 is SYDVKM. V was trimmed by 6 bases and J by 0 bases, leaving 17 bases between them. The CDR3 length is 17 residues. The CDR3 sequence is CASRRGGVGANTGELFF. The CDR3 nucleotides are TGTGCCAGCAGGAGAGGGGGAGTGGGGGCGAACACCGGGGAGCTGTTTTTT.

The chain joins TRBV27 to TRBJ2-7; D perhaps matches TRBD2 (5 bases). There are 16 residues in the CDR3. Trimming pared 3 bases from V and 0 bases from J, leaving 15 bases between. The germline V gene encodes CDR1 MNHEY and CDR2 SMNVEV (reference sequence). In DNA, the CDR3 is TGTGCCAGCAGTTTCCTCCGGGTTGGGAGCTCCTACGAGCAGTACTTC. Amino acids: CASSFLRVGSSYEQYF.

CDR3 bases: TGTGCCAGCAGCGGGGGAGGGGAGACCCAGTACTTC. Translation: CASSGGGETQYF. The chain combines TRBV2 with TRBJ2-5; TRBD2 agrees at 7 bases. V trimming: 6 bases; J trimming: 5 bases; junction bases outside the gene matches: 3. This CDR3 has 12 residues. Per the germline V gene, CDR1 is SNHLY and CDR2 is FYNNEI.

V and J are TRBV7-3 and TRBJ2-2, with TRBD1 as a possible D gene (5 bases). V was shortened by 2 bases and J by 7 bases, with 11 bases between the two germline ends. This CDR3 has 14 residues. Germline CDR1 SGHTA, CDR2 FQGTGA. CDR3 sequence: CASSLGGAGGELFF. CDR3 bases: TGTGCCAGCAGCTTAGGTGGGGCCGGCGGGGAGCTGTTTTTT.

This rearrangement joins TRBV3-1 (or the pseudogene TRBV3-2) to TRBJ2-2; no clear D gene. Trimming took off 2 bases at V and 3 bases at J, with 7 bases between the two ends. The CDR3 spans 14 residues. Germline CDR1 and CDR2: LGHDT and YNNKEL (reference sequence). The CDR3 here is CASSQYSYTGELFF. The CDR3 nucleotides read TGTGCCAGCAGCCAATACAGTTACACCGGGGAGCTGTTTTTT.

This clone was counted between two and nine times. The chain joins TRBV28 to TRBJ1-5; weak D call: TRBD1 (5 bases). The CDR3 covers 13 residues. CDR1 and CDR2 from the germline V gene are MDHEN and SYDVKM. Deletions cut 3 bases from V and 6 bases from J, with 9 bases between. The CDR3 reads CASSLQGTQPQHF. Written as DNA, the CDR3 is TGTGCCAGCAGTTTGCAGGGAACTCAGCCCCAGCATTTT.

This chain's CDR3 is CASSFVSSGNTIYF. For the CDR3, the DNA is TGTGCCAGCAGTTTCGTCAGCTCTGGAAACACCATATATTTT. The chain recombines TRBV28 with TRBJ1-3; D is unresolved. Germline CDR1 MDHEN, CDR2 SYDVKM. The CDR3 is made up of 14 amino acids. With 3 bases removed from V and 0 bases from J, the gap between germline ends came to 6 bases.

This clone has a handful of counts. V and J are TRBV10-3 and TRBJ1-1, with no clear D. Germline assignment: CDR1 ENHRY and CDR2 SYGVKD. V shed 6 bases and J shed 1 base, with 12 bases lying between them. CDR3 size: 14 residues. CDR3 amino acids: CAIRPRDSNTEAFF. The DNA of the CDR3 is TGTGCCATCAGGCCCCGGGATTCGAACACTGAAGCTTTCTTT.

The chain links TRBV6-1 to TRBJ2-7, with 9 positions matching TRBD2. The junction had 13 bases not matched to a gene; V was cut back by 4 bases and J by 6 bases. Germline V gene data show CDR1 as MNHNS and CDR2 as SASEGT. This CDR3 spans 16 amino acids. The CDR3 sequence: CASSANQRGLAGEQYF. The CDR3 bases are TGTGCCAGCAGTGCCAACCAACGGGGACTAGCCGGCGAGCAGTACTTC.

The chain couples TRBV7-9 to TRBJ2-3, with TRBD2 matching 10 bases. The germline V gene encodes CDR1 SEHNR and CDR2 FQNEAQ (reference sequence). The CDR3 has 15 residues. V shed 6 bases, J shed 4 bases, and the junction held 7 bases outside the gene matches. CDR3 in amino acids: CASSRTSGRADTQYF. The CDR3, as DNA: TGTGCCAGCAGTCGCACGAGCGGGAGGGCAGATACGCAGTATTTT.

The chain uses TRBV4-1 and TRBJ2-5; 7 bases match TRBD1. The CDR3 consists of 15 residues. Trimming at V came to 2 bases and at J to 3 bases, leaving 6 bases not matched to a gene. Looked up from germline, CDR1 is MGHRA and CDR2 is YSYEKL. The CDR3 DNA follows: TGCGCCAGCAGCCAATCCGACAGGGTCGAAGAGACCCAGTACTTC. Translation: CASSQSDRVEETQYF.

The chain combines TRBV27 with TRBJ2-5; 14 bases map to TRBD2. V shed 5 bases, J shed 1 base, and the junction held 9 bases outside the gene matches. Germline CDR1 reads MNHEY; CDR2 reads SMNVEV (reference sequence). CDR3 length: 18 residues. The CDR3 region has the DNA TGTGCCAGCAGTCCCAGGACTAGCGGGAGGATTATCCAAGAGACCCAGTACTTC. Translation gives CASSPRTSGRIIQETQYF.

The chain carries TRBV7-3 and TRBJ2-2; 7 nucleotides match TRBD2. Germline V gene lookup returns CDR1 SGHTA and CDR2 FQGTGA. The junction had 6 bases not matched to a gene; V was cut back by 1 base and J by 4 bases. The CDR3 length is 16 residues. CDR3 loop: CASSLRPSGVTGELFF. CDR3 coding DNA: TGTGCCAGCAGCTTAAGACCTAGCGGAGTCACCGGGGAGCTGTTTTTT.